This TCR beta chain stems from a study of cytomegalovirus exposure and HLA in healthy donors. Amplification used 60 Vbeta primers and 13 Jbeta primers. Data came from immunoSEQ multiplex PCR; TCRdb stores just in-frame clones and leaves some out. The sample has about 130,000 clones, around two thirds seen once. This clone was counted only a few times. The ends were cut back, 6 bases at V and 1 base at J, with 9 bases in the middle. CDR1 MNHEY and CDR2 SVGAGI come from the germline V gene. The length of the CDR3 is 13 residues. Sequenced: PBMCs. This chain uses TRBV6-5 with TRBJ1-1; D remains ambiguous. The source of this sequence is a man in his fifties or sixties in good health and CMV-seropositive. The CDR3 nucleotides read TGTGCCAGCAGAGGAACGGGGAACACTGAAGCTTTCTTT. Protein sequence: CASRGTGNTEAFF.